This note documents a single TCR beta chain sequence. No cognate antigen has been identified for it. One base away there is no much larger clone; base qualities are not given. CDR3 length: 14 amino acids, cysteine to phenylalanine. This entry keeps only the CDR3 DNA: 42 bases, framed from base 1. Looking up the germline V gene yields CDR1 MRHNA and CDR2 SNTAGT. Trimming leaves V shorter by 9 bases and J shorter by 7 bases, with the junction holding 11 bases beyond the gene matches. These data belong to a study of T-cell reconstitution after alpha-beta-depleted transplantation in children (TCRdb year 2016). For the study in its entirety: Using TCR repertoire profiling, the study quantitatively followed how T-cell immune reconstitution unfolded in children after TCRalphabeta/CD19-depleted allogeneic hematopoietic cell transplantation. General study outcomes and caveats: The frequencies of hyperexpanded clones fell over the following months, and after one year, T-cell counts and TCRbeta diversity were mostly attributed to newly produced T cells. About two months after transplant, the apparently early recovery of alphabetaT-cell counts reportedly depended on just several hundred clones that had expanded rapidly and came from non-depleted graft cells. The high TCRbeta diversity at day 60 in some patients was ascribed to recipient T cells and intrathymic progenitors that had survived conditioning.

The library came from PCR. Reads for this sample came from an Illumina HiSeq 2500. TCR library preparation used molecular barcoding, with unique molecular identifiers applied to normalize quantification of the TCRbeta repertoire. TCRdb applied fastp at Q25 and MiXCR to the public reads, then kept only in-frame beta chains. Duplicate CDR3 protein sequences are folded into a single record with the most common DNA and genes. A total of roughly 790,000 distinct CDR3 sequences appear in this sample, under 20% of them only once. The ten largest clones take up roughly 4.8% of the sample. Read against the paper, the sample's treatment or condition label means: allogeneic hematopoietic cell transplantation with graft depleted of TCRalphabeta T cells and CD19 B cells. Transplant recipients were children who received TCRalphabeta/CD19-depleted allogeneic hematopoietic cell grafts.

The chain uses TRBV6-4 and TRBJ2-1; 8 bases in the middle match TRBD2. This sequence originates from a male patient younger than 18 who had a stem cell transplant for acute lymphoblastic leukemia, so the T cells may come from the graft donor. The sample was PBMCs, mostly from graft donor cells, taken 360 days after TCRalphabeta/CD19-depleted stem cell transplant. The sequenced DNA is TGTGCCAGGGCCCCGGGACTAGTTGTTAATGAGCAGTTCTTC. The encoded protein is CARAPGLVVNEQFF.